The 20 T cell receptor beta chains below come from one sample, sequenced in a study of T cells in Graves' hyperthyroidism and ophthalmopathy. Amplification of TCR beta CDR3 regions used RNA as the template. TCR CDR3 underwent first-round RT-PCR with the HTBI primer set. In TCRdb, the multiplex PCR reads were re-called with MiXCR into one record per CDR3 protein. The sample contains about 640,000 distinct CDR3 sequences, about 45% of which appear only once. Material for sequencing was peripheral blood or thyroid tissue (not recorded which). The receptor source for this set is an adult man with Graves' disease, either hyperthyroidism or ophthalmopathy (not recorded which).

The rearrangement joins TRBV7-9 to TRBJ2-5; 11 nucleotides line up with TRBD1. V shed 4 bases and J 7 bases; nucleotides not matched to a gene: 8. The germline gives CDR1 SEHNR, CDR2 FQNEAQ (reference sequence). This CDR3 has 15 amino acids. This CDR3 is CASSSMGTGGGTQYF. CDR3 DNA: TGTGCCAGCAGCTCAATGGGGACAGGGGGTGGGACCCAGTACTTC.

The chain is built from TRBV9 and TRBJ2-5, with D unclear. Trimming cost V 0 bases and J 5 bases, with 11 bases left between them. Germline CDR1 and CDR2: SGDLS and YYNGEE. The CDR3 totals 14 residues. CDR3 in DNA: TGTGCCAGCAGCGTAGGACCAGGATATGAGACCCAGTACTTC. It is translated as CASSVGPGYETQYF.

This clonotype was counted only a few times. The rearrangement uses TRBV10-3 and TRBJ2-7; D tentatively reads TRBD1 or TRBD2 (6 bases each). Trimming removed 0 bases at V and 7 bases at J, with 16 bases between. Looked up from germline, CDR1 is ENHRY and CDR2 is SYGVKD. This CDR3 region has 15 residues. The CDR3 region is CAISESRGRLTEQYF. CDR3 DNA: TGTGCCATCAGTGAGTCCCGGGGGCGCTTGACAGAGCAGTACTTC.

This clonotype was recorded at least ten times. The chain links TRBV10-2 to TRBJ1-6; possible D gene TRBD1, 5 bases. Germline loops: CDR1 WSHSY, CDR2 SAAADI. This CDR3 has 15 residues. V was pared by 6 bases and J by 5 bases, with 14 bases between. The DNA for the CDR3 is TGCGCCAGCAGCGAACCACCGGGGGATAATTCACCCCTCCACTTT. Amino acid sequence: CASSEPPGDNSPLHF.

This clonotype was detected only once. The rearrangement links TRBV7-6 to TRBJ2-7; TRBD1 or TRBD2 may be the D gene (5 bases each). There are 16 residues in the CDR3. Germline CDR1 SGHVS, CDR2 FNYEAQ. Deletions cut 1 base from V and 1 base from J, with 14 bases between. CDR3 in DNA: TGTGCCAGCAGCTTAGGAGCCCGGGACGGATCCTACGAGCAGTACTTC. Translated, it gives CASSLGARDGSYEQYF.

At least ten counts were recorded for this clonotype. CDR3 nucleotides: TGTGCCACCAGCAGAGATGGGAGCGGCAGGCGAGGGCAGCCCCAGCATTTT. Protein: CATSRDGSGRRGQPQHF. V gene TRBV15 combines with J gene TRBJ1-5, with D unclear. This CDR3 is built from 17 residues. Trimming removed 0 bases at V and 7 bases at J, with 19 bases between. Germline loops: CDR1 LNHNV, CDR2 YYDKDF (reference sequence). The whole variable domain, filled in from reference TRBV15 and TRBJ1-5, reads DAMVIQNPRYQVTQFGKPVTLSCSQTLNHNVMYWYQQKSSQAPKLLFHYYDKDFNNEADTPDNFQSRRPNTSFCFLDIRSPGLGDTAMYLCATSRDGSGRRGQPQHFGDGTRLSIL.

This clonotype was counted many times. CDR3 coding DNA: TGTGCCACCAGGACCCAGGATTCACCCCTCCACTTT. This codes for CATRTQDSPLHF. The rearrangement uses TRBV24-1 and TRBJ1-6, with no clear D. Trimming pared 7 bases from V and 8 bases from J, leaving 8 bases between. Germline CDR1 reads KGHDR; CDR2 reads SFDVKD. CDR3 size: 12 residues.

This chain links TRBV25-1 with TRBJ1-6, with TRBD1 as a possible D gene (6 bases). Per the germline V gene, CDR1 is MGHDK and CDR2 is SYGVNS. With 4 bases removed from V and 5 bases from J, the gap between germline ends came to 9 bases. This CDR3 comprises 14 residues. CDR3 sequence (DNA): TGTGCCAGCAGTGGGACAGCCGATAATTCACCCCTCCACTTT. This gives the protein CASSGTADNSPLHF.

In this sample, this clonotype turned up a few times. The chain uses TRBV6-5 and TRBJ2-2, with TRBD1 matching 7 bases. Trimming removed 5 bases from V and 5 bases from J; junction bases left unmatched: 5. The germline V gene has CDR1 MNHEY and CDR2 SVGAGI. CDR3 length: 14 residues. The DNA of the CDR3 is TGTGCCAGCAGTCATCAACAGGGGACCGGGGAGCTGTTTTTT. Translated, it gives CASSHQQGTGELFF.

CDR3 protein: CATSGTTGGTQYF. CDR3 nucleotides: TGTGCCACCAGTGGAACGACAGGGGGGACCCAGTACTTC. V and J are TRBV24-1 and TRBJ2-5; TRBD1 matches 9 bases. Germline CDR1 is KGHDR and CDR2 is SFDVKD. Germline trimming cut 5 bases from V and 7 bases from J; bases unmatched to any gene: 4. The CDR3 loop spans 13 amino acids.

This clonotype was observed at least ten times. V usage is TRBV29-1 and J usage is TRBJ2-7; D remains unclear. This CDR3 spans 12 amino acids. In germline, CDR1 is SQVTM, CDR2 ANQGSEA. V lost 6 bases to trimming and J lost 0 bases, with 9 bases between them. Written as DNA, the CDR3 is TGCAGCGTGGGGTTCAGCTCCTACGAGCAGTACTTC. Protein product: CSVGFSSYEQYF.

This clonotype was counted many times. The CDR3 nucleotides are TGTGCCATCAGTGAGTTAACAACCGATCAGCCCCAGCATTTT. Translated: CAISELTTDQPQHF. The rearrangement joins TRBV10-3 to TRBJ1-5; D not resolved. The CDR3 is 14 residues long. V was cut by 1 base and J by 5 bases, with 9 bases left in between. Germline V lookup: CDR1 ENHRY, CDR2 SYGVKD.

Remarks on this clonotype: Possible read error: a much larger clone is one base away. The CDR3 DNA follows: TGCAGTGCTAGAGGGGACAGGGAAGGGGGCCACACCTTC. Its protein product is CSARGDREGGHTF. The V gene is TRBV20-1, the J gene TRBJ1-2, with TRBD1 identical over 9 bases. Germline V gene lookup returns CDR1 DFQATT and CDR2 SNEGSKA (reference sequence). Trimming cost V 1 base and J 12 bases; bases outside gene matches: 9. The CDR3 runs 13 residues.

This rearrangement joins TRBV25-1 to TRBJ1-2; no clear D. There are 16 residues in the CDR3. The germline V gene encodes CDR1 MGHDK and CDR2 SYGVNS. V lost 6 bases and J 6 bases, leaving 23 bases between the germline ends. The chain's CDR3 is CASRDSDKELADGYTF. DNA of the CDR3: TGTGCCAGCAGAGATTCCGACAAGGAGCTTGCTGATGGCTACACCTTC.

This sequence joins TRBV5-1 and TRBJ2-7; 7 bases line up with TRBD2. Germline V CDR1 and CDR2: SGHRS, YFSETQ. Losses at the gene ends were 4 bases for V and 6 bases for J; bases not matched to a gene: 13. The CDR3 is made up of 15 amino acids. The CDR3 spells CASSPRVAGSVEQYF. The CDR3 DNA sequence: TGCGCCAGCAGCCCCAGGGTAGCGGGCTCCGTCGAGCAGTACTTC.

The chain joins TRBV5-1 to TRBJ1-1; a possible D gene is TRBD1 (6 bases). Germline-derived CDR1 and CDR2 are SGHRS and YFSETQ. CDR3 length equals 15 residues. Trimming removed 4 bases from V and 8 bases from J, with 21 bases in between. CDR3 nucleotides: TGCGCCAGCAGCCTTGACCCCGGGACAAAGGCCGAAGCTTTCTTT. It is translated as CASSLDPGTKAEAFF.

The CDR3 sequence is CATSRGDRGSNSPLHF. As DNA, the CDR3 is TGTGCCACCAGCAGAGGCGACAGGGGATCGAATTCACCCCTCCACTTT. This chain joins TRBV15 and TRBJ1-6; 8 bases match TRBD1. Germline trimming cut 1 base from V and 7 bases from J; bases unmatched to any gene: 6. Germline CDR1 LNHNV, CDR2 YYDKDF (reference sequence). The CDR3 has 16 amino acids.

The chain carries TRBV27 and TRBJ1-6, with D possibly matching TRBD1 (5 bases). V lost 5 bases and J lost 10, with 12 bases in between. The CDR3 spans 13 residues. Looked up from germline, CDR1 is MNHEY and CDR2 is SMNVEV (reference sequence). CDR3 amino acids: CASSLGARSPLHF. CDR3 in DNA: TGTGCCAGCAGTCTCGGGGCCCGATCACCCCTCCACTTT.

The CDR3 sequence is CASSPDALRDQPQHF. The CDR3 bases are TGTGCCAGTTCTCCAGACGCCCTCCGGGATCAGCCCCAGCATTTT. The chain carries TRBV19 and TRBJ1-5; no definite D call. Between the trimmed V and J ends, which lost 8 bases and 5 bases, there was a span of 19 bases. CDR1 LNHDA and CDR2 SQIVND come from the germline V gene (reference sequence). The CDR3 runs 15 residues.

The J gene is TRBJ1-6, the V gene TRBV2; 7 bases fit TRBD1. V was clipped by 2 bases and J by 7 bases; unmatched bases: 8. The CDR3 is 16 amino acids. Germline CDR1 and CDR2: SNHLY and FYNNEI. CDR3 in DNA: TGTGCCAGCAGTGAACAAATAGGGGGCAGAAATTCACCCCTCCACTTT. This gives the protein CASSEQIGGRNSPLHF.